The 13 T cell receptor beta chains below were found in one sample sequenced in a study of shared clonotypes between healthy human individuals. Assay: immunoSEQ multiplex PCR; the TCRdb copy retains only in-frame clones and omits some. This table has approximately 2.1 million clones, over 90% appearing once. Sequencing input: naive CD4+ T cells from PBMCs. The subset here: CD45RA+ positively selected. Receptors were obtained from a man between 18 and 29 years old in good health. Some clones in this sample may be carry-over from other donors' samples.

V gene TRBV28 combines with J gene TRBJ2-7; D is perhaps TRBD2 (6 bases). Germline V gene sequence: CDR1 MDHEN, CDR2 SYDVKM. CDR3 size: 12 residues. The ends were cut back, 4 bases at V and 9 bases at J, with 13 bases in the middle. The CDR3 DNA is TGTGCCAGCAGTTCCGGGACTTTCTTGCAGTACTTC. As protein: CASSSGTFLQYF.

The genes are TRBV5-1 and TRBJ2-7; 12 bases are a match to TRBD1. The germline CDR1 and CDR2 sequences are SGHRS and YFSETQ. The CDR3 has 15 residues. Trimming at V came to 4 bases and at J to 6 bases, leaving 8 bases not matched to a gene. The CDR3 DNA reads as TGCGCCAGCAGCCCCCTCCCGGGACAGGGGGCCGAGCAGTACTTC. Translating gives CASSPLPGQGAEQYF.

CDR3 sequence reads: CASSSGQQETQYF. In nucleotides, the CDR3 is TGTGCCAGCAGCTCGGGACAGCAAGAGACCCAGTACTTC. V usage is TRBV7-3 and J usage is TRBJ2-5; 7 positions match TRBD1. J gave up 2 bases and V 4 bases, and 1 base lay outside the gene matches. This CDR3 spans 13 amino acids. The germline V gene encodes CDR1 SGHTA and CDR2 FQGTGA.

The chain is built from TRBV6-5 and TRBJ2-5, with no clear D. Germline V gene sequence: CDR1 MNHEY, CDR2 SVGAGI. V lost 2 bases, J lost 3 bases, and 4 bases lay in between. The CDR3 length is 12 residues. This chain's CDR3 is CASSYPKETQYF. CDR3 nucleotide sequence: TGTGCCAGCAGTTACCCAAAAGAGACCCAGTACTTC.

This rearrangement joins TRBV5-4 to TRBJ1-2, with a possible D match to TRBD1 (6 bases). V lost 4 bases to trimming and J lost 4 bases, with 11 bases between them. CDR1 is SGHNT, CDR2 YYREEE, per germline (reference sequence). The CDR3 is made up of 13 amino acids. CDR3 loop: CASSPRGAYGYTF. The CDR3 nucleotides read TGTGCCAGCAGCCCCAGGGGAGCCTATGGCTACACCTTC.

About this clone itself: The sample has other DNA sequences that encode this CDR3 too. The J gene is TRBJ2-7, the V gene TRBV5-1, with TRBD2 as a possible D gene (6 bases). This CDR3 is 15 amino acids long. Germline CDR1 is SGHRS and CDR2 is YFSETQ. V dropped 0 bases and J dropped 2 bases, with 12 bases sitting between them. CDR3 nucleotides: TGCGCCAGCAGCTTGGGAGCGGGCGGGACCTACGAGCAGTACTTC. Translated, it gives CASSLGAGGTYEQYF.

The V call is TRBV6-1, the J call TRBJ2-5; D is possibly TRBD1 or TRBD2 (5 bases each). CDR1 is MNHNS and CDR2 is SASEGT in the germline V gene. The CDR3 has 13 amino acids. V shed 4 bases and J shed 5 bases, with 11 bases lying between them. The CDR3 sequence is CASSGGTRETQYF. In DNA, the CDR3 is TGTGCCAGCAGTGGAGGGACCAGGGAGACCCAGTACTTC.

The CDR3 nucleotides are TGTGCCACCAGCAACGGCCTGACCCGAAGCTCCTACGAGCAGTACTTC. This sequence encodes CATSNGLTRSSYEQYF. The chain employs TRBV15 and TRBJ2-7; D is unclear. The germline V gene encodes CDR1 LNHNV and CDR2 YYDKDF (reference sequence). V was cut by 4 bases and J by 0 bases, with 16 bases left in between. The CDR3 contains 16 residues.

J is TRBJ2-2 and V is TRBV28; TRBD2 aligns across 7 bases. The V and J ends lost 7 bases and 9 bases, in that order; junction bases with no gene match: 8. The CDR3 is 13 residues long. The germline V gene encodes CDR1 MDHEN and CDR2 SYDVKM. The CDR3 DNA follows: TGTGCCAGCACCGAACGGAGCGGGAGGGAGCTGTTTTTT. Translation gives CASTERSGRELFF.

The J gene is TRBJ2-7, the V gene TRBV28; 9 nucleotides agree with TRBD1. Germline V gene lookup returns CDR1 MDHEN and CDR2 SYDVKM. The CDR3 is 14 amino acids. Germline trimming cut 9 bases from V and 5 bases from J; bases unmatched to any gene: 11. DNA of the CDR3: TGTGCCAGTCTCGGAGGGACAGGGCTCCACGAGCAGTACTTC. It encodes CASLGGTGLHEQYF. Variable domain in full (rest from reference TRBV28 and TRBJ2-7): DVKVTQSSRYLVKRTGEKVFLECVQDMDHENMFWYRQDPGLGLRLIYFSYDVKMKEKGDIPEGYSVSREKKERFSLILESASTNQTSMYLCASLGGTGLHEQYFGPGTRLTVT.

This chain links TRBV5-1 with TRBJ2-1; a possible D gene is TRBD1 (6 bases). The ends were cut back, 4 bases at V and 5 bases at J, with 10 bases in the middle. The CDR3 has 13 amino acids. Germline-derived CDR1 and CDR2 are SGHRS and YFSETQ. The CDR3 bases are TGCGCCAGCAGCATACAGGGCGACAATGAGCAGTTCTTC. Protein product: CASSIQGDNEQFF.

The chain is built from TRBV18 and TRBJ2-5; 9 nucleotides match TRBD2. The end of the DNA aligns better with TRBJ2-7, so the J call may be wrong. Per germline, CDR1 KGHSH and CDR2 LQKENI. The CDR3 contains 15 residues. The CDR3 DNA follows: TGTGCCAGCTCACCAGCGGGAGGGCGTATGTACGAGCAGTACTTC. Translated, it gives CASSPAGGRMYEQYF.

V is TRBV4-1 and J is TRBJ2-5; D remains ambiguous. Trimming took 2 bases from V and 4 from J, leaving 11 bases between them. The CDR3 spans 14 residues. CDR1 and CDR2 from the germline V gene are MGHRA and YSYEKL. The CDR3 loop is CASSQPRRIETQYF. DNA for the CDR3: TGCGCCAGCAGCCAACCCCGGAGAATAGAGACCCAGTACTTC.